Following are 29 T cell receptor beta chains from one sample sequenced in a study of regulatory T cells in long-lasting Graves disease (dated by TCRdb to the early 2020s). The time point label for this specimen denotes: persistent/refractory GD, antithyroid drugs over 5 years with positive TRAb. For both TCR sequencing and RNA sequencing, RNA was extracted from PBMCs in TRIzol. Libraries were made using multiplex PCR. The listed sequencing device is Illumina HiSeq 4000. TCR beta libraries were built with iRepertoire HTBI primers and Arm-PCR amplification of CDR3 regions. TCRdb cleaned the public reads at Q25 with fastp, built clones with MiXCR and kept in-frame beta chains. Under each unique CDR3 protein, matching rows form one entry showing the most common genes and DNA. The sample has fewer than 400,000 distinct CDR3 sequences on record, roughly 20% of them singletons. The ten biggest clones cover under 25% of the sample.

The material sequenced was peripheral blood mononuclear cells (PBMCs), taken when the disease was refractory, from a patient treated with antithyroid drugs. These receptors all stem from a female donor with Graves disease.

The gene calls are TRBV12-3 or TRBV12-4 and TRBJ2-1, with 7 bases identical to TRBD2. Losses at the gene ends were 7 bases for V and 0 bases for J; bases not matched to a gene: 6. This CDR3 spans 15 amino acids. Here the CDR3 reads CASTGTSVSYNEQFF. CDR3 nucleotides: TGTGCCAGCACCGGCACTAGCGTCTCCTACAATGAGCAGTTCTTC.

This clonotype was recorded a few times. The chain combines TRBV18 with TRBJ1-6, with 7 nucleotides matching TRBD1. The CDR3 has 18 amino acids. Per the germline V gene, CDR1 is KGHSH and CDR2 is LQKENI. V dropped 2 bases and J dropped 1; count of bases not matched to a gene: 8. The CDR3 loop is CASSPFSTGLSYNSPLHF. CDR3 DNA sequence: TGTGCCAGCTCACCATTCTCGACAGGGCTGTCCTATAATTCACCCCTCCACTTT.

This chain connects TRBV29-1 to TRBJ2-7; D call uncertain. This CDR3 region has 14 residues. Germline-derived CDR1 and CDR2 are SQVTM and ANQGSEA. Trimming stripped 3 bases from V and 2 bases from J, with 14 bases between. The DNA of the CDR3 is TGCAGCGTTGAGACACACGGATCCGCCTACGAGCAGTACTTC. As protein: CSVETHGSAYEQYF.

The CDR3 spells CASSLFEGTLNTEAFF. The CDR3, as DNA: TGTGCCAGCAGCTTATTCGAAGGGACGTTGAACACTGAAGCTTTCTTT. This sequence joins TRBV13 and TRBJ1-1, with D possibly TRBD1 on 5 matching bases. V shed 2 bases and J shed 0 bases, with 13 bases lying between them. This CDR3 region has 16 residues. In germline, CDR1 is PRHDT, CDR2 FYEKMQ (reference sequence).

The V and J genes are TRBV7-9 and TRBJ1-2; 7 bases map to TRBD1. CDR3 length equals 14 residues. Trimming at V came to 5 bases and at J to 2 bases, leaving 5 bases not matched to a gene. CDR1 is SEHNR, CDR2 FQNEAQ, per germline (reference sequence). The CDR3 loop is CASSEGAQNYGYTF. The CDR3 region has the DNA TGTGCCAGCAGCGAGGGGGCGCAGAACTATGGCTACACCTTC.

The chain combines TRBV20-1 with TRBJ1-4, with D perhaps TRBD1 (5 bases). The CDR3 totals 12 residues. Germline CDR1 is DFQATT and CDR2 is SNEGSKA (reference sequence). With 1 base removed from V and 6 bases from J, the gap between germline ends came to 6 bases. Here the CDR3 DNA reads TGCAGTGCTAGAGGGGGGTATGAAAAACTGTTTTTT. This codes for CSARGGYEKLFF.

The CDR3 protein is CASYQSGGGNEQFF. For the CDR3, the DNA is TGTGCCAGCTATCAAAGCGGGGGTGGCAATGAGCAGTTCTTC. This rearrangement joins TRBV6-2 or TRBV6-3 to TRBJ2-1; 8 bases fit TRBD2. Germline CDR1 reads MNHEY; CDR2 reads SVGEGT. The V gene end was trimmed by 8 bases and the J gene end by 6 bases; junction bases not matched to a gene: 9. The CDR3 runs to 14 residues.

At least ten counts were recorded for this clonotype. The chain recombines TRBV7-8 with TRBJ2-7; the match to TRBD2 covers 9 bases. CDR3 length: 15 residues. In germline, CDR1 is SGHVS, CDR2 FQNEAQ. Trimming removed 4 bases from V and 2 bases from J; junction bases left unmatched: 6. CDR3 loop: CASSSGAGGAYEQYF. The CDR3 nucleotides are TGTGCCAGCAGCTCCGGGGCGGGAGGGGCCTACGAGCAGTACTTC.

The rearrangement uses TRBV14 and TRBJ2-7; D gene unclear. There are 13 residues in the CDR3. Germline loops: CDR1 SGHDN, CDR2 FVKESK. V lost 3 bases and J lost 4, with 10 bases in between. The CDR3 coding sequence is TGTGCCAGCAGCCAGGGCTATATATACGAGCAGTACTTC. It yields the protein CASSQGYIYEQYF.

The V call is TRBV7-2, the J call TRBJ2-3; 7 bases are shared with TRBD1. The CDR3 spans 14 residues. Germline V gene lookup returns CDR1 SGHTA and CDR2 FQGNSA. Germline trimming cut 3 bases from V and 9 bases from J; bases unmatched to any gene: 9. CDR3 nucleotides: TGTGCCAGCAGCTTCGACAGGGACCAGGTCACGCAGTATTTT. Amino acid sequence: CASSFDRDQVTQYF.

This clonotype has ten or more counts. The DNA for the CDR3 is TGTGCCAGCAAGGTCAGAGAGACCCAGTACTTC. Its translation: CASKVRETQYF. This rearrangement joins TRBV3-1 to TRBJ2-5, with D unclear. There are 11 residues in the CDR3. The V end lost 7 bases, the J end lost 4 bases, and 7 bases lay between the germline ends. The germline V gene has CDR1 LGHDT and CDR2 YNNKEL (reference sequence).

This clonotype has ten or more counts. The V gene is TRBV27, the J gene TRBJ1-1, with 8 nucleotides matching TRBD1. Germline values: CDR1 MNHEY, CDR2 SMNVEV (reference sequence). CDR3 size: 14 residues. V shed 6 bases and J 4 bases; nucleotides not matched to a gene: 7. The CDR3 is CASRSGQGSTEAFF. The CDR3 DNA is TGTGCCAGCAGATCTGGACAGGGAAGCACTGAAGCTTTCTTT.

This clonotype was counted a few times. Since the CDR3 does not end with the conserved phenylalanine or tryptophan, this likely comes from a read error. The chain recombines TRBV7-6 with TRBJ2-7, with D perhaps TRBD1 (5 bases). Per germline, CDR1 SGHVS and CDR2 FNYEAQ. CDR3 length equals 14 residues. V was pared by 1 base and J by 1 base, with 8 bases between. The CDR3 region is CASSLGGGSYEQYL. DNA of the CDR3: TGTGCCAGCAGCTTAGGGGGCGGATCCTACGAGCAGTACCTC.

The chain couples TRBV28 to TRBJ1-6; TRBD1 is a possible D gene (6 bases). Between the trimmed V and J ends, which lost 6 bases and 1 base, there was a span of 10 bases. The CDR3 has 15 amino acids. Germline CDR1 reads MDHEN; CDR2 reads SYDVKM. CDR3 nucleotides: TGTGCCAGCAGACCCAGGGGTTCCTATAATTCACCCCTCCACTTT. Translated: CASRPRGSYNSPLHF.

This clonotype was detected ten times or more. CDR3 region: CASSLYPSGYTGELFF. The CDR3 DNA follows: TGTGCCAGCAGTTTATATCCTAGCGGGTACACCGGGGAGCTGTTTTTT. This rearrangement joins TRBV28 to TRBJ2-2, with TRBD2 matching 8 bases. The germline gives CDR1 MDHEN, CDR2 SYDVKM. J gave up 3 bases and V 1 base, and 4 bases lay outside the gene matches. The CDR3 loop spans 16 amino acids.

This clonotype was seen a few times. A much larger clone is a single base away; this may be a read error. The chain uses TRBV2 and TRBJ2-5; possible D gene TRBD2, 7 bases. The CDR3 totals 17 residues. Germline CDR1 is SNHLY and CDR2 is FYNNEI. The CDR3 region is CASSRDRRLAAQETQCF. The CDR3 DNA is TGTGCCAGTAGTCGAGACAGGAGACTAGCAGCCCAAGAGACCCAGTGCTTC. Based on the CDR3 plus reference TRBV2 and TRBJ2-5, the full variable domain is EPEVTQTPSHQVTQMGQEVILRCVPISNHLYFYWYRQILGQKVEFLVSFYNNEISEKSEIFDDQFSVERPDGSNFTLKIRSTKLEDSAMYFCASSRDRRLAAQETQCFGPGTRLLVL.

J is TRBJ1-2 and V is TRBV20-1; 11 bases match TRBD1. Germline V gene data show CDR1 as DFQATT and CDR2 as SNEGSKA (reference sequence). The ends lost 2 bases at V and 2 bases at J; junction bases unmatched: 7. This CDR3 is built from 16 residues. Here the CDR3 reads CSARTMGQGVNYGYTF. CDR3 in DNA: TGCAGTGCTAGAACCATGGGACAGGGGGTGAACTATGGCTACACCTTC.

CDR3 sequence (DNA): TGTGCCACCCACCTAGCGGGAGAGCTCTACAATGAGCAGTTCTTC. Translated: CATHLAGELYNEQFF. The J gene is TRBJ2-1, the V gene TRBV6-2 or TRBV6-3, with 10 bases fitting TRBD2. The CDR3 is made up of 15 amino acids. Per the germline V gene, CDR1 is MNHEY and CDR2 is SVGEGT. J was trimmed by 3 bases and V by 10 bases; bases with no gene match: 9.

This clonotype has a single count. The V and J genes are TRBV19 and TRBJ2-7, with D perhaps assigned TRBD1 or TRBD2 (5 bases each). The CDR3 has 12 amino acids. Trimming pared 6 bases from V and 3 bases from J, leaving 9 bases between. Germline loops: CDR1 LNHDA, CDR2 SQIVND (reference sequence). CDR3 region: CASSGAFYEQYF. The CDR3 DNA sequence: TGTGCCAGTAGCGGGGCTTTCTACGAGCAGTACTTC.

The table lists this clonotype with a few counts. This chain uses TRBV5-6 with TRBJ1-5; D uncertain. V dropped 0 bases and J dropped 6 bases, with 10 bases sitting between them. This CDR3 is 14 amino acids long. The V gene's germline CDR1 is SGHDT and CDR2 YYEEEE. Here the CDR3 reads CASSLGRVVQPQHF. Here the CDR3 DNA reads TGTGCCAGCAGCTTGGGACGTGTAGTTCAGCCCCAGCATTTT.

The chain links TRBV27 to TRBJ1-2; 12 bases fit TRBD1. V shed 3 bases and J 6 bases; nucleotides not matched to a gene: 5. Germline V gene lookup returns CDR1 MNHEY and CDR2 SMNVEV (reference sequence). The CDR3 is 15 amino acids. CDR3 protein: CASSLLGQGADGYTF. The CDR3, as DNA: TGTGCCAGCAGTTTGTTGGGACAGGGGGCCGATGGCTACACCTTC.

The CDR3 loop is CSAMGGYNEQFF. The CDR3 region has the DNA TGCAGCGCCATGGGGGGGTACAATGAGCAGTTCTTC. V is TRBV29-1 and J is TRBJ2-1, with TRBD2 identical over 7 bases. Germline V gene lookup returns CDR1 SQVTM and CDR2 ANQGSEA. Trimming removed 7 bases from V and 4 bases from J; junction bases left unmatched: 4. The CDR3 has 12 amino acids.

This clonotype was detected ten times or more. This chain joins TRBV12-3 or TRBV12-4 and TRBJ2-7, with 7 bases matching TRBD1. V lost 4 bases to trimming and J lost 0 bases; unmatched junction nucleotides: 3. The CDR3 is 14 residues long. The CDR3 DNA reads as TGTGCCAGCAGTTCGACAGGGCTCTCCTACGAGCAGTACTTC. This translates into CASSSTGLSYEQYF.

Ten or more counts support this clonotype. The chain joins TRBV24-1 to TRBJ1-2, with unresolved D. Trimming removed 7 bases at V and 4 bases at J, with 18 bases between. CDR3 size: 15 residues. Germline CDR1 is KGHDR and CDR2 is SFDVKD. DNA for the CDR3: TGTGCCACCAGAGCCTGGGCAGGTGGACTCTATGGCTACACCTTC. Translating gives CATRAWAGGLYGYTF.

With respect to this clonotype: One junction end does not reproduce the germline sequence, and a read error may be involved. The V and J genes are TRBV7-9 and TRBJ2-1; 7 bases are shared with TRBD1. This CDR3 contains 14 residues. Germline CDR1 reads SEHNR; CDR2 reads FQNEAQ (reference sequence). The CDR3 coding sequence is TGTGCCAGCAGCGCGCAGGGGGAGTGGGATGAGCGGTTCTTC. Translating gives CASSAQGEWDERFF.

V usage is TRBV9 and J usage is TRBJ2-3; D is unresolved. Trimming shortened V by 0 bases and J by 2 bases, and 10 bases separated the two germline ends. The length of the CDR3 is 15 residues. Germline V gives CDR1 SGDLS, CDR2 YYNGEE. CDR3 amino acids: CASSVVGWVTDTQYF. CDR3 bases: TGTGCCAGCAGCGTAGTAGGGTGGGTCACAGATACGCAGTATTTT.

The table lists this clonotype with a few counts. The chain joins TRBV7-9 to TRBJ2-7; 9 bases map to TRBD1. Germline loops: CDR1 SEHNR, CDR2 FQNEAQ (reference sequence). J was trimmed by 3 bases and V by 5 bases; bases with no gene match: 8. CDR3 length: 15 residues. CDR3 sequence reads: CASSPGQGSFYEQYF. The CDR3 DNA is TGTGCCAGCAGCCCCGGACAGGGGAGTTTCTACGAGCAGTACTTC. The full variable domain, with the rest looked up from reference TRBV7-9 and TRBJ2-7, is DTGVSQNPRHKITKRGQNVTFRCDPISEHNRLYWYRQTLGQGPEFLTYFQNEAQLEKSRLLSDRFSAERPKGSFSTLEIQRTEQGDSAMYLCASSPGQGSFYEQYFGPGTRLTVT.

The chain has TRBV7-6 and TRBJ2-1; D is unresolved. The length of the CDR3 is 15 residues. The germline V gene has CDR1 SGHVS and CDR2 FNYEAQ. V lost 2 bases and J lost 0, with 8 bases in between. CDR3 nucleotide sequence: TGTGCCAGCAGCTTAATGAGTTTCTCCTACAATGAGCAGTTCTTC. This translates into CASSLMSFSYNEQFF. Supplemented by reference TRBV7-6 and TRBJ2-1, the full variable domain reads GAGVSQSPRYKVTKRGQDVALRCDPISGHVSLYWYRQALGQGPEFLTYFNYEAQQDKSGLPNDRFSAERPEGSISTLTIQRTEQRDSAMYRCASSLMSFSYNEQFFGPGTRLTVL.

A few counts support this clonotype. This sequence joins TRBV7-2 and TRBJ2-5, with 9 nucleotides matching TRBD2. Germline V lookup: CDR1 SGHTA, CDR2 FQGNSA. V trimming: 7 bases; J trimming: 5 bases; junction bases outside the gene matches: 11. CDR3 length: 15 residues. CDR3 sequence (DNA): TGTGCCAGCACCAGAGGCGGGAGGGATGGGGAGACCCAGTACTTC. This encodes CASTRGGRDGETQYF.